Listed below are T cell receptor beta chains from one sample, sequenced in a study of blood T cell repertoires in COVID-19. Sequencing was performed with immunoSEQ multiplex PCR; in TCRdb, only in-frame clones are kept and a portion is missing. The profile shows around 64,000 clones, just over 85% of them singletons. The sample consisted of peripheral blood. The receptors shown here come from a man aged 50 to 60 with active COVID-19. The CDR3 runs from the conserved cysteine through the conserved F or W. D genes are given only for firm matches. Size is omitted from some rows. Given values are once, few, many or a class for expanded clones.

j_call d_call clone_size v_call cdr3_aa
TRBJ1-1 . . TRBV28 CASSDRLSEAFF
TRBJ1-5 . few TRBV7-3 CGVMMEIKSNQPQHF
TRBJ2-7 . . TRBV7-2 CASSRDIWSEQYF
TRBJ1-6 . few TRBV5-1 CASSLGRGRETNSPLHF
TRBJ2-1 TRBD1 . TRBV7-6 CASSLYRQGGNEQFF
TRBJ1-4 . . TRBV28 CASSLNSNEKLFF
TRBJ1-3 TRBD1 . TRBV7-2 CASSLDRAPGNTIYF
TRBJ2-2 . . TRBV7-8 CASSQRAGAGSGELFF
TRBJ2-1 . . TRBV21-1 CASSRDRSCASYNEQFF
TRBJ2-7 TRBD2 . TRBV4-3 CASSGRTSGSYEQYF